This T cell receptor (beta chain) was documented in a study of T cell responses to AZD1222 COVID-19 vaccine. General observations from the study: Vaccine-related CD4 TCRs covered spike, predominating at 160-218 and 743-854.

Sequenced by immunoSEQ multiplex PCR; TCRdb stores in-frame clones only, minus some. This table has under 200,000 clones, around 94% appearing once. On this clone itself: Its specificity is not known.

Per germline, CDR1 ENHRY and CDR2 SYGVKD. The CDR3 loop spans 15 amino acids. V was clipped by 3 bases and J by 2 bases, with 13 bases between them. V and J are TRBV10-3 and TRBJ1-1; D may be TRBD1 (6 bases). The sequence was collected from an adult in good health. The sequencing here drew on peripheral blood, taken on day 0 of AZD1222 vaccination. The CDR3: CAISDGGGGNTEAFF. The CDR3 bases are TGTGCCATCAGTGATGGGGGAGGGGGAAACACTGAAGCTTTCTTT.